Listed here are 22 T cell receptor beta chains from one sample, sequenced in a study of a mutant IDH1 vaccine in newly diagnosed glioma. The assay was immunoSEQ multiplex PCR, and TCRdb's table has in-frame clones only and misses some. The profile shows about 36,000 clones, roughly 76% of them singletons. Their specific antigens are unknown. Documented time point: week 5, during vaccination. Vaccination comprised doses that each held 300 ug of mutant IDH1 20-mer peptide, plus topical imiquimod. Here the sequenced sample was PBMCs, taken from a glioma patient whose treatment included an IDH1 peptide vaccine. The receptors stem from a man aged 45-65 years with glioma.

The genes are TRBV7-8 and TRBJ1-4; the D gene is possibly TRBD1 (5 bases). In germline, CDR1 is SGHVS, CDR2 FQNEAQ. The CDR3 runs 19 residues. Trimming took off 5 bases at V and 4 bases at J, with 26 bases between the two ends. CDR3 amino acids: CASSIYRLLGDRFNEKLFF. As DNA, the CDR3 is TGTGCCAGCAGCATCTACCGCCTTTTAGGGGACCGATTTAATGAAAAACTGTTTTTT.

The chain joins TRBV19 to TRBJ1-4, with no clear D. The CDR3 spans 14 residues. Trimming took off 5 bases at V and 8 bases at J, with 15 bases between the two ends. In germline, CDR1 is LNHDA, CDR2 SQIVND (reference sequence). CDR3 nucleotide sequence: TGTGCCAGTAGTTTTGACCCCGCTTCGGAAAAACTGTTTTTT. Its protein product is CASSFDPASEKLFF. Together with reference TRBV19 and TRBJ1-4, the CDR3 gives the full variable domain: DGGITQSPKYLFRKEGQNVTLSCEQNLNHDAMYWYRQDPGQGLRLIYYSQIVNDFQKGDIAEGYSVSREKKESFPLTVTSAQKNPTAFYLCASSFDPASEKLFFGSGTQLSVL.

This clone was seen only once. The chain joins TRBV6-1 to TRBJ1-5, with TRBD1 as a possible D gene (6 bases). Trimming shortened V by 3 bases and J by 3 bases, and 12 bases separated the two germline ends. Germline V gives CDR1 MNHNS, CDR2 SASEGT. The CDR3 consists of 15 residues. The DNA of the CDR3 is TGTGCCAGCAGTGACTATTCAGGGGCCAATCAGCCCCAGCATTTT. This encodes CASSDYSGANQPQHF.

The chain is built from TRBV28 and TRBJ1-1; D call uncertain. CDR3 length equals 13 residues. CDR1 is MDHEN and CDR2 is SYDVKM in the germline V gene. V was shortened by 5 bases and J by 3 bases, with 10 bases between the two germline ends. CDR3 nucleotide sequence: TGTGCCAGCAGTCCTGAGGCGGACACTGAAGCTTTCTTT. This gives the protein CASSPEADTEAFF.

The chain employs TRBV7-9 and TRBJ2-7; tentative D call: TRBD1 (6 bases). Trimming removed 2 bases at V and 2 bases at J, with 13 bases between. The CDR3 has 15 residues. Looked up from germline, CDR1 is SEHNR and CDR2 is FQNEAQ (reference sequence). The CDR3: CASSLRQGKAYEQYF. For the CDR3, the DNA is TGTGCCAGCAGCTTAAGGCAGGGGAAAGCCTACGAGCAGTACTTC.

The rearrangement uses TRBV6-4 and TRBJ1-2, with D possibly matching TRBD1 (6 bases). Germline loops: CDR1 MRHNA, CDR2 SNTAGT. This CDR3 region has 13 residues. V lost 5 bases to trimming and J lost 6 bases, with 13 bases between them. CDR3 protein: CASSTQGLDGYTF. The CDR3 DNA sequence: TGTGCCAGCAGTACACAGGGACTCGATGGCTACACCTTC.

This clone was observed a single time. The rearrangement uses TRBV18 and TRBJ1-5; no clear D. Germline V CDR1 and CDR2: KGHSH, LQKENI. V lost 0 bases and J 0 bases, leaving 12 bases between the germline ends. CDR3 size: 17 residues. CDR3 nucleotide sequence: TGTGCCAGCTCACCACCGAATCGTAGGGATAGCAATCAGCCCCAGCATTTT. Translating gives CASSPPNRRDSNQPQHF.

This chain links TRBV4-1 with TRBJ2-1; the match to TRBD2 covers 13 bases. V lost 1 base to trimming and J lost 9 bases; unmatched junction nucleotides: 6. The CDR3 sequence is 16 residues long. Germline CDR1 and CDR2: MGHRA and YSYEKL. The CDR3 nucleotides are TGCGCCAGCAGCCAAGTAGGACTAGCGGGAGAGGGTGAGCAGTTCTTC. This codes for CASSQVGLAGEGEQFF.

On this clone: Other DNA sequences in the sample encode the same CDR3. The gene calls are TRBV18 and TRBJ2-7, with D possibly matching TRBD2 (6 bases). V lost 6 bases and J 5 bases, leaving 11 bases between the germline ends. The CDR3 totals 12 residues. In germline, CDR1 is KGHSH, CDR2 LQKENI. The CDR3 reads CASSPRDDEQYF. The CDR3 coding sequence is TGTGCCAGCTCCCCGCGGGACGACGAGCAGTACTTC.

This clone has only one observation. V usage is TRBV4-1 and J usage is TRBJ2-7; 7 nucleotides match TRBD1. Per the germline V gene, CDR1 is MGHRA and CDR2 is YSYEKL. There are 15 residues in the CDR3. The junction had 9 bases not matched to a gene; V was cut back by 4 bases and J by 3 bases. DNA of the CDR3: TGCGCCAGCAGCCGGAACCCGGGACAGAGCTACGAGCAGTACTTC. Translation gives CASSRNPGQSYEQYF.

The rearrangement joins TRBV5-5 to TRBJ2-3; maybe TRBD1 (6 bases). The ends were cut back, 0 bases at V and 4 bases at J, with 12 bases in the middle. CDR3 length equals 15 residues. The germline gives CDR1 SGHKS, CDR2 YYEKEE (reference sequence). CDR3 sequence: CASSLGGLVADTQYF. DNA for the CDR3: TGTGCCAGCAGCTTGGGGGGGCTTGTGGCAGATACGCAGTATTTT.

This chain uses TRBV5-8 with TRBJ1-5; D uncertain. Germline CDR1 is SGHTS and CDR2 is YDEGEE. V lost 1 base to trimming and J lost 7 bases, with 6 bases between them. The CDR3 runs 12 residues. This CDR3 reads CASSLRWQPQHF. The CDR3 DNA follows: TGTGCCAGCAGCTTGAGGTGGCAGCCCCAGCATTTT. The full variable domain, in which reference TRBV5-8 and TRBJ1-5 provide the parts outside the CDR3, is EAGVTQSPTHLIKTRGQQATLRCSPISGHTSVYWYQQALGLGLQFLLWYDEGEERNRGNFPPRFSGRQFPNYSSELNVNALELEDSALYLCASSLRWQPQHFGDGTRLSIL.

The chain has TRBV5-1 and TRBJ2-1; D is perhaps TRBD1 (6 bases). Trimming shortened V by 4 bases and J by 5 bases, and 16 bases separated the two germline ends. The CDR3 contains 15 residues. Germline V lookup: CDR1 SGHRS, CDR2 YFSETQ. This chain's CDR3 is CASSPDSTGNNEQFF. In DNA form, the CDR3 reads TGCGCCAGCAGCCCAGACTCAACAGGGAACAATGAGCAGTTCTTC.

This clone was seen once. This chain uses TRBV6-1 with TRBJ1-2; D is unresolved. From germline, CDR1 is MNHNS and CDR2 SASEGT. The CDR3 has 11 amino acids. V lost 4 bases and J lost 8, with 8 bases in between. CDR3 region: CASSVQRGYTF. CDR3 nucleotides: TGTGCCAGCAGTGTCCAACGGGGCTACACCTTC.

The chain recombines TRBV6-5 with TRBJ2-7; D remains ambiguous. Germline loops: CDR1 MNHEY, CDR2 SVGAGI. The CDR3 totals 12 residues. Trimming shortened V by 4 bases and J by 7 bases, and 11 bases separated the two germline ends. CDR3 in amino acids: CASSSPFLEQYF. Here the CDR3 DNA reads TGTGCCAGCAGTTCACCATTCTTGGAGCAGTACTTC.

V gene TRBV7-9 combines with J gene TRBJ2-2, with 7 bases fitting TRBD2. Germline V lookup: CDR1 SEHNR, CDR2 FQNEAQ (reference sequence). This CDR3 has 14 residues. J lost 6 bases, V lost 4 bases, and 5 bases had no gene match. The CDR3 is CASSYEAGPGELFF. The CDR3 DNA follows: TGTGCCAGCAGCTATGAAGCGGGACCCGGGGAGCTGTTTTTT.

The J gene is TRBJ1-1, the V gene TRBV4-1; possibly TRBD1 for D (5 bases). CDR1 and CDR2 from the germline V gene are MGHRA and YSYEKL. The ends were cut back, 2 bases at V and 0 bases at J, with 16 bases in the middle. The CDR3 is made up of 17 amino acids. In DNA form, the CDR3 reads TGCGCCAGCAGCCAACAGAAAAAGGGGTCCCTGAACACTGAAGCTTTCTTT. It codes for CASSQQKKGSLNTEAFF.

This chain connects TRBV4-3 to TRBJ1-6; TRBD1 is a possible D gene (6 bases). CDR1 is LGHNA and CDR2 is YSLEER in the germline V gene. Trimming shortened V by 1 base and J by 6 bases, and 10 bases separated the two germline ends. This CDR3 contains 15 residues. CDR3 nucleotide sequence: TGCGCCAGCAGCCAAGTGGGCAGGGGTAATTCACCCCTCCACTTT. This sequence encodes CASSQVGRGNSPLHF.

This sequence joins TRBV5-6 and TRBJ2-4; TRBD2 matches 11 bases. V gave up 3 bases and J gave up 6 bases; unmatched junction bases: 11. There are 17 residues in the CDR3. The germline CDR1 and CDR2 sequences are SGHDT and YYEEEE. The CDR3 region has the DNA TGTGCCAGCAGCTGGCGGACTAGCGGGTTAAGTGGAAACATTCAGTACTTC. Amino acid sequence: CASSWRTSGLSGNIQYF.

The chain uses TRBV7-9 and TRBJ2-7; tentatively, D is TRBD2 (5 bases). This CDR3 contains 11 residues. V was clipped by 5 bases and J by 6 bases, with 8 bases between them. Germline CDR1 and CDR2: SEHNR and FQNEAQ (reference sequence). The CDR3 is CASSPGGEQYF. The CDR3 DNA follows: TGTGCCAGCAGCCCAGGAGGCGAGCAGTACTTC.

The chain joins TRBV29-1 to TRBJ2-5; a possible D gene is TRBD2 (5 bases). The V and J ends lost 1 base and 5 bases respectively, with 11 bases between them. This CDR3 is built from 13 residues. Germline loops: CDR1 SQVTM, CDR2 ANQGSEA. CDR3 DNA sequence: TGCAGCGTTGAAGGAGACGGGAAGGAGACCCAGTACTTC. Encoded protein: CSVEGDGKETQYF.

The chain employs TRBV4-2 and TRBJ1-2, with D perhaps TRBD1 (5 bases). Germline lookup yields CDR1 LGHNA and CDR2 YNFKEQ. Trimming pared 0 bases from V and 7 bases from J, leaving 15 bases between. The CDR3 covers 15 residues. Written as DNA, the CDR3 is TGTGCCAGCAGCCAAGAGAGGAGGGGCGGTAGTGGCTACACCTTC. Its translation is CASSQERRGGSGYTF.